Following are 32 T cell receptor beta chains from one sample sequenced in a study of T cell responses to AZD1222 COVID-19 vaccine. Data came from immunoSEQ multiplex PCR; TCRdb stores just in-frame clones and leaves some out. This table holds under 150,000 clones, roughly 90% found once. The source was peripheral blood, collected on day 0 of AZD1222 vaccination. The receptors shown here come from an adult in good health.

The J gene is TRBJ2-5, the V gene TRBV10-3; 8 bases match TRBD1. CDR3 length: 14 amino acids. The V segment lost 4 bases and the J segment 5 bases; nucleotides outside the gene matches: 6. Germline values: CDR1 ENHRY, CDR2 SYGVKD. For the CDR3, the DNA is TGTGCCATCAGTGGGACAGGGTGGACGGAGACCCAGTACTTC. Its protein is CAISGTGWTETQYF.

V is TRBV7-2 and J is TRBJ1-1, with D unresolved. This CDR3 contains 13 residues. Germline CDR1 reads SGHTA; CDR2 reads FQGNSA. Trimming removed 2 bases at V and 0 bases at J, with 4 bases between. The CDR3 DNA reads as TGTGCCAGCAGCTTAAGTGTGAACACTGAAGCTTTCTTT. Amino acid sequence: CASSLSVNTEAFF.

The chain couples TRBV5-1 to TRBJ2-3; no definite D call. Per the germline V gene, CDR1 is SGHRS and CDR2 is YFSETQ. This CDR3 region has 15 residues. Trimming took off 0 bases at V and 0 bases at J, with 8 bases between the two ends. The CDR3 coding sequence is TGCGCCAGCAGCTTGGCCTTCTCTAGCACAGATACGCAGTATTTT. This translates into CASSLAFSSTDTQYF.

The V call is TRBV6-5, the J call TRBJ1-6, with 8 nucleotides matching TRBD1. V lost 8 bases and J lost 14; bases outside the gene matches: 14. Germline CDR1 MNHEY, CDR2 SVGAGI. The CDR3 length is 14 residues. The CDR3 coding sequence is TGTGCCAGCGGCAAACAGGGGGTCGCAAGCGCCCTCCACTTT. Protein: CASGKQGVASALHF.

The chain employs TRBV5-5 and TRBJ1-5; no clear D. V was pared by 2 bases and J by 7 bases, with 10 bases between. This CDR3 contains 13 residues. Germline CDR1 reads SGHKS; CDR2 reads YYEKEE (reference sequence). The CDR3 DNA reads TGTGCCAGCAGCTTAGGTGGAGAACAGCCCCAGCATTTT. Translating it yields CASSLGGEQPQHF.

The chain recombines TRBV7-6 with TRBJ2-3; no clear D. The V and J ends lost 1 base and 4 bases respectively, with 6 bases between them. The CDR3 is made up of 13 amino acids. Germline assignment: CDR1 SGHVS and CDR2 FNYEAQ. This CDR3 reads CASSLVGADTQYF. The DNA for the CDR3 is TGTGCCAGCAGCTTAGTCGGAGCAGATACGCAGTATTTT.

This clone appeared a few times. This chain connects TRBV10-2 to TRBJ2-1; the D gene is possibly TRBD2 (7 bases). From germline, CDR1 is WSHSY and CDR2 SAAADI. This CDR3 is 16 amino acids long. V was trimmed by 8 bases and J by 0 bases, leaving 17 bases between them. CDR3 in DNA: TGCGCCAGCGGAAGGGGAGGGGGGGCCTCCTACAATGAGCAGTTCTTC. Translating it yields CASGRGGGASYNEQFF.

The genes are TRBV28 and TRBJ1-2, with D uncertain. V lost 6 bases to trimming and J lost 0 bases, with 17 bases between them. This CDR3 comprises 16 residues. Germline assignment: CDR1 MDHEN and CDR2 SYDVKM. The chain's CDR3 is CASSSFVRDSNYGYTF. CDR3 DNA sequence: TGTGCCAGCAGCAGTTTCGTTCGAGATTCTAACTATGGCTACACCTTC.

The chain uses TRBV18 and TRBJ2-2; the D is unclear. Germline CDR1 and CDR2: KGHSH and LQKENI. The CDR3 is 15 amino acids. V lost 2 bases and J lost 0, with 7 bases in between. CDR3 nucleotides: TGTGCCAGCTCACCAAACATCGCGAACACCGGGGAGCTGTTTTTT. Its translation: CASSPNIANTGELFF. The variable domain in full, with the rest retrieved from reference TRBV18 and TRBJ2-2, is NAGVMQNPRHLVRRRGQEARLRCSPMKGHSHVYWYRQLPEEGLKFMVYLQKENIIDESGMPKERFSAEFPKEGPSILRIQQVVRGDSAAYFCASSPNIANTGELFFGEGSRLTVL.

The chain links TRBV4-2 to TRBJ2-1; 8 nucleotides agree with TRBD2. Germline-derived CDR1 and CDR2 are LGHNA and YNFKEQ. Unmatched junction bases numbered 5, after V lost 0 bases and J lost 4 bases. This CDR3 is built from 16 residues. In DNA form, the CDR3 reads TGTGCCAGCAGCCAAGATTCACTAGCGGAGTACAATGAGCAGTTCTTC. Amino acids: CASSQDSLAEYNEQFF.

As DNA, the CDR3 is TGTGCCATCAGCAAGGGGGGACAGGGCAATGAGCAGTTCTTC. Its translation: CAISKGGQGNEQFF. This chain joins TRBV10-3 and TRBJ2-1, with 9 bases that match TRBD1. CDR1 ENHRY and CDR2 SYGVKD come from the germline V gene. V lost 6 bases, J lost 6 bases, and 6 bases stayed unmatched. The CDR3 runs 14 residues.

This clone was counted once. This rearrangement joins TRBV3-1 (or the pseudogene TRBV3-2) to TRBJ2-7; TRBD1 agrees at 8 bases. Germline V lookup: CDR1 LGHDT, CDR2 YNNKEL (reference sequence). The CDR3 has 14 residues. Trimming took 2 bases from V and 9 from J; bases not matched to a gene: 9. CDR3: CASSQMTTGGGQYF. In nucleotides, the CDR3 is TGTGCCAGCAGCCAAATGACCACAGGGGGAGGGCAGTACTTC.

The chain employs TRBV7-2 and TRBJ2-1; maybe TRBD2 (5 bases). This CDR3 has 14 residues. Germline loops: CDR1 SGHTA, CDR2 FQGNSA. V was clipped by 7 bases and J by 3 bases, with 13 bases between them. The CDR3 reads CASKADSFYNEQFF. The CDR3 bases are TGTGCCAGCAAGGCGGACTCCTTCTACAATGAGCAGTTCTTC.

This clone was found a few times. The chain couples TRBV5-1 to TRBJ2-7; D is possibly TRBD2 (6 bases). The germline V and J ends were trimmed by 1 base and 3 bases, with 17 bases remaining between them. This CDR3 is 16 amino acids long. Germline CDR1 reads SGHRS; CDR2 reads YFSETQ. CDR3 bases: TGCGCCAGCAGCTTGCTTCCCGGGGGTAATCTCTACGAGCAGTACTTC. This gives the protein CASSLLPGGNLYEQYF.

This chain links TRBV27 with TRBJ1-2, with D possibly being TRBD1 (5 bases). Between the trimmed V and J ends, which lost 7 bases and 6 bases, there was a span of 18 bases. The CDR3 totals 14 residues. Germline CDR1 is MNHEY and CDR2 is SMNVEV (reference sequence). CDR3 amino acids: CASTPGQGGDGYTF. DNA of the CDR3: TGTGCCAGCACCCCTGGGCAGGGAGGCGATGGCTACACCTTC.

The chain has TRBV6-5 and TRBJ1-1; D gene uncertain. This CDR3 has 11 residues. Deletions cut 7 bases from V and 1 base from J, with 4 bases between. Germline V lookup: CDR1 MNHEY, CDR2 SVGAGI. The CDR3 protein is CASTGNTEAFF. The CDR3 region has the DNA TGTGCCAGCACCGGGAACACTGAAGCTTTCTTT.

The V call is TRBV12-5, the J call TRBJ2-1; TRBD2 matches at 8 bases. The germline V gene encodes CDR1 LGHNT and CDR2 FRNRAP. V shed 10 bases, J shed 7 bases, and the junction held 9 bases outside the gene matches. This CDR3 region has 13 residues. CDR3 in amino acids: CATSAGDVNEQFF. DNA for the CDR3: TGTGCTACTTCAGCGGGAGACGTTAATGAGCAGTTCTTC.

The count of this clone is one. A junction boundary mismatches the germline segment, possibly from a read error. This chain uses TRBV20-1 with TRBJ2-7; D gene uncertain. The CDR3 loop spans 11 amino acids. Germline values: CDR1 DFQATT, CDR2 SNEGSKA (reference sequence). CDR3 coding DNA: TGCAGCGCTACCAGATACTACGAGCAGTACTTC. This gives the protein CSATRYYEQYF.

The chain has TRBV19 and TRBJ2-1; D unclear. This CDR3 is built from 15 residues. The V end was cut by 5 bases, the J end by 5 bases, with 16 bases between. Germline V gene sequence: CDR1 LNHDA, CDR2 SQIVND (reference sequence). The CDR3, as DNA: TGTGCCAGTAGTCCAAACTTGAACGTCAACAATGAGCAGTTCTTC. Translation gives CASSPNLNVNNEQFF. Combining the CDR3 with reference TRBV19 and TRBJ2-1 gives the whole variable domain DGGITQSPKYLFRKEGQNVTLSCEQNLNHDAMYWYRQDPGQGLRLIYYSQIVNDFQKGDIAEGYSVSREKKESFPLTVTSAQKNPTAFYLCASSPNLNVNNEQFFGPGTRLTVL.

V gene TRBV5-6 combines with J gene TRBJ2-5, with D uncertain. Germline CDR1 and CDR2: SGHDT and YYEEEE. V lost 5 bases to trimming and J lost 1 base, with 9 bases between them. The CDR3 has 13 amino acids. The CDR3 loop reads CASSYGRQETQYF. The CDR3 bases are TGTGCCAGCAGTTACGGGCGCCAAGAGACCCAGTACTTC. The full variable domain, completed using reference TRBV5-6 and TRBJ2-5, is DAGVTQSPTHLIKTRGQQVTLRCSPKSGHDTVSWYQQALGQGPQFIFQYYEEEERQRGNFPDRFSGHQFPNYSSELNVNALLLGDSALYLCASSYGRQETQYFGPGTRLLVL.

The chain has TRBV30 and TRBJ1-4, with 7 nucleotides matching TRBD1. V was pared by 7 bases and J by 8 bases, with 7 bases of the junction left unmatched. Germline V CDR1 and CDR2: GTSNPN, SVGIG (reference sequence). The CDR3 has 12 residues. The CDR3 spells CASYRGGEKLFF. CDR3 DNA: TGTGCCTCATACAGGGGTGGAGAAAAACTGTTTTTT. The entire variable domain, with the rest obtained from reference TRBV30 and TRBJ1-4, is as follows: SQTIHQWPATLVQPVGSPLSLECTVEGTSNPNLYWYRQAAGRGLQLLFYSVGIGQISSEVPQNLSASRPQDRQFILSSKKLLLSDSGFYLCASYRGGEKLFFGSGTQLSVL.

In DNA form, the CDR3 reads TGCGCCAGCAGCCCAGGCCAGGGACGGCCAAGGGGCACTGAAGCTTTCTTT. Translation: CASSPGQGRPRGTEAFF. This rearrangement joins TRBV4-3 to TRBJ1-1, with D possibly matching TRBD1 (5 bases). The V end lost 4 bases, the J end lost 4 bases, and 22 bases lay between the germline ends. The germline gives CDR1 LGHNA, CDR2 YSLEER. The CDR3 is 17 amino acids.

V is TRBV6-5 and J is TRBJ1-1; TRBD1 might be the D (5 bases). The CDR3 has 14 residues. Germline CDR1 reads MNHEY; CDR2 reads SVGAGI. V lost 0 bases and J lost 3, with 8 bases in between. The CDR3 nucleotides read TGTGCCAGCAGTTACTCACGCAGGGACACTGAAGCTTTCTTT. Translated: CASSYSRRDTEAFF.

This chain connects TRBV3-1 (or the pseudogene TRBV3-2) to TRBJ1-6; D perhaps matches TRBD1 (6 bases). CDR1 and CDR2 from the germline V gene are LGHDT and YNNKEL (reference sequence). This CDR3 is 13 amino acids long. Trimming took 8 bases from V and 7 from J, leaving 12 bases between them. The CDR3 is CASSGTNNSPLHF. Here the CDR3 DNA reads TGTGCCAGCTCTGGGACAAACAATTCACCCCTCCACTTT.

The chain is built from TRBV2 and TRBJ2-7; TRBD1 is a possible D gene (5 bases). This CDR3 is 14 amino acids long. Looked up from germline, CDR1 is SNHLY and CDR2 is FYNNEI. Deletions cut 2 bases from V and 3 bases from J, with 11 bases between. CDR3: CASSEQGIVYEQYF. The CDR3 DNA is TGTGCCAGCAGTGAACAGGGAATCGTCTACGAGCAGTACTTC.

V gene TRBV14 combines with J gene TRBJ1-4; no reliable D call. Per the germline V gene, CDR1 is SGHDN and CDR2 is FVKESK. The CDR3 runs 10 residues. V was shortened by 6 bases and J by 8 bases, with 4 bases between the two germline ends. The CDR3 region is CASRGEKLFF. The CDR3 DNA is TGTGCCAGCAGGGGGGAAAAACTGTTTTTT.

The chain joins TRBV11-1 to TRBJ2-2; TRBD1 might be the D (6 bases). The length of the CDR3 is 15 residues. Germline V gene lookup returns CDR1 SGHAT and CDR2 FQDESV (reference sequence). Trimming removed 5 bases at V and 0 bases at J, with 10 bases between. This CDR3 is CASSHRVANTGELFF. DNA of the CDR3: TGTGCCAGCAGCCACAGGGTCGCGAACACCGGGGAGCTGTTTTTT.

V is TRBV20-1 and J is TRBJ2-3, with unresolved D. The germline CDR1 and CDR2 sequences are DFQATT and SNEGSKA (reference sequence). CDR3 size: 11 residues. The V end was cut by 4 bases, the J end by 2 bases, with 4 bases between. The CDR3 DNA follows: TGCAGTGCTACGAACACAGATACGCAGTATTTT. Its translation: CSATNTDTQYF.

This clone was seen only a few times. V is TRBV5-1 and J is TRBJ1-1; D remains unclear. This CDR3 has 13 residues. Trimming removed 1 base at V and 6 bases at J, with 10 bases between. Germline V CDR1 and CDR2: SGHRS, YFSETQ. This CDR3 reads CASSLQPGAEAFF. CDR3 DNA: TGCGCCAGCAGCTTGCAACCTGGGGCTGAAGCTTTCTTT.

The chain employs TRBV28 and TRBJ1-1; possibly TRBD1 for D (6 bases). This CDR3 has 12 residues. Trimming pared 7 bases from V and 4 bases from J, leaving 10 bases between. The germline CDR1 and CDR2 sequences are MDHEN and SYDVKM. The CDR3 bases are TGTGCCAGCAAGAGGGGGATCACTGAAGCTTTCTTT. Residues: CASKRGITEAFF. The entire variable domain, with the rest obtained from reference TRBV28 and TRBJ1-1, is as follows: DVKVTQSSRYLVKRTGEKVFLECVQDMDHENMFWYRQDPGLGLRLIYFSYDVKMKEKGDIPEGYSVSREKKERFSLILESASTNQTSMYLCASKRGITEAFFGQGTRLTVV.

This sequence joins TRBV10-3 and TRBJ1-1; TRBD1 is a possible D gene (5 bases). Trimming removed 2 bases at V and 3 bases at J, with 13 bases between. Germline lookup yields CDR1 ENHRY and CDR2 SYGVKD. The CDR3 has 15 amino acids. Here the CDR3 reads CAISENLKGDTEAFF. CDR3 nucleotide sequence: TGTGCCATCAGTGAGAATCTTAAAGGGGACACTGAAGCTTTCTTT.

The V gene is TRBV11-2, the J gene TRBJ2-7; no firm D call. Germline-derived CDR1 and CDR2 are SGHAT and FQNNGV. V was clipped by 1 base and J by 3 bases, with 13 bases between them. This CDR3 comprises 15 residues. The CDR3 loop is CASSLAPAGNYEQYF. As DNA, the CDR3 is TGTGCCAGCAGCTTAGCCCCCGCAGGTAACTACGAGCAGTACTTC.